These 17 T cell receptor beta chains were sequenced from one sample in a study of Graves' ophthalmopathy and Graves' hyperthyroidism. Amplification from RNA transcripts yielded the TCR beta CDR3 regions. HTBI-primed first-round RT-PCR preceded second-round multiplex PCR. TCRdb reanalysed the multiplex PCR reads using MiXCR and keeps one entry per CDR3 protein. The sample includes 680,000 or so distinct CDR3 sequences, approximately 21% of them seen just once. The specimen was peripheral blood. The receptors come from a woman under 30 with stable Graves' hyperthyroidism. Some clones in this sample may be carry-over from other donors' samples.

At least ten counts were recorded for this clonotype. The CDR3 sequence is CASSPRQGSTEAFF. As DNA, the CDR3 is TGTGCCAGCAGTCCACGACAGGGTTCCACTGAAGCTTTCTTT. The chain links TRBV12-3 or TRBV12-4 to TRBJ1-1; 7 nucleotides agree with TRBD1. The CDR3 loop spans 14 amino acids. Trimming cost V 5 bases and J 4 bases; bases outside gene matches: 7.

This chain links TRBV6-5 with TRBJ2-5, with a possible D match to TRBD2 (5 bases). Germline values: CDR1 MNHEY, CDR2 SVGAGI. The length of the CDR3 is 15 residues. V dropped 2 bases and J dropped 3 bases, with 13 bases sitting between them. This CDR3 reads CASSYGASSKETQYF. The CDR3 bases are TGTGCCAGCAGTTACGGAGCTAGCTCGAAAGAGACCCAGTACTTC.

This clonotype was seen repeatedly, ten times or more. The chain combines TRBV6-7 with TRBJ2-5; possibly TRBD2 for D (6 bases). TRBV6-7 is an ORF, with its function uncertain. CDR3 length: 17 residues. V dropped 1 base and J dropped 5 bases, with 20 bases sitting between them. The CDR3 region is CASSYLRRGKGRETQYF. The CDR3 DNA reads TGTGCCAGCAGTTACTTGCGTCGGGGAAAAGGGAGGGAGACCCAGTACTTC.

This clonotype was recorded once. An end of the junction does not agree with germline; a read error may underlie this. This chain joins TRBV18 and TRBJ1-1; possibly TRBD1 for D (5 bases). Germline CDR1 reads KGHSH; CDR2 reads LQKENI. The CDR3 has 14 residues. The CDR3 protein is CASSPPFRGAEACF. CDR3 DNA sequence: TGTGCCAGCTCACCACCTTTCCGGGGCGCTGAAGCTTGCTTT.

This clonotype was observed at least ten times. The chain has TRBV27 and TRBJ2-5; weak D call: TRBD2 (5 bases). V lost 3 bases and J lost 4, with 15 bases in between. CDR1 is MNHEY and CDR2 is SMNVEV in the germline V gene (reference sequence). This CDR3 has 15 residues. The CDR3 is CASSLGGPWGETQYF. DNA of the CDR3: TGTGCCAGCAGTTTGGGCGGGCCCTGGGGAGAGACCCAGTACTTC.

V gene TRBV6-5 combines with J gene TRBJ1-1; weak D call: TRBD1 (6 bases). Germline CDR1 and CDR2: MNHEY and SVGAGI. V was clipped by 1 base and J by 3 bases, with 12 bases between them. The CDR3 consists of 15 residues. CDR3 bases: TGTGCCAGCAGTTACTTCGGGGGCGACGACACTGAAGCTTTCTTT. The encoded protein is CASSYFGGDDTEAFF.

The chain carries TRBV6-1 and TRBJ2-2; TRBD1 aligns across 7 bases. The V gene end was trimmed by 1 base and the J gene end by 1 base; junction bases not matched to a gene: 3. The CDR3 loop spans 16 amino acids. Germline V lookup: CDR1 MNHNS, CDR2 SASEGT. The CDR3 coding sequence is TGTGCCAGCAGTGAAGACAGGGGTTGGAACACCGGGGAGCTGTTTTTT. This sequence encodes CASSEDRGWNTGELFF.

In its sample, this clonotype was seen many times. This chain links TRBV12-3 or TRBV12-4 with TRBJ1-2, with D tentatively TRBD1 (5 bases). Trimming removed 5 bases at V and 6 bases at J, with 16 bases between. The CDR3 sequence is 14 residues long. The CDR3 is CASSAGILSDGYTF. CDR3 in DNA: TGTGCCAGCAGTGCAGGGATCCTATCGGATGGCTACACCTTC.

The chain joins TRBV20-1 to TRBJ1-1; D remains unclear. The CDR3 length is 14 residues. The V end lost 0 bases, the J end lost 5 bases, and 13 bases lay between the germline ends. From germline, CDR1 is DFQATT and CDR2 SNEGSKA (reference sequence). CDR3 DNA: TGCAGTGCTAGAGATCATGTCGGGGTGACTGAAGCTTTCTTT. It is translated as CSARDHVGVTEAFF.

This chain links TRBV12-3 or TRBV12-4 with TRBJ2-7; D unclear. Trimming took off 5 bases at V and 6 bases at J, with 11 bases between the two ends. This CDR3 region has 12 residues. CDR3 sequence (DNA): TGTGCCAGCAGTCTTTTCAAAGCCGAGCAGTACTTC. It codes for CASSLFKAEQYF.

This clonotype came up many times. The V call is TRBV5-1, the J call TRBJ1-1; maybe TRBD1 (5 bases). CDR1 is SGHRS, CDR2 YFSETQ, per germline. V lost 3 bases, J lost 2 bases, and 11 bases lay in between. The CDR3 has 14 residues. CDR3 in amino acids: CASSSGVANTEAFF. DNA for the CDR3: TGCGCCAGCAGCTCGGGGGTTGCCAACACTGAAGCTTTCTTT. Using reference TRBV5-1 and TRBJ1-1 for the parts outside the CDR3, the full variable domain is KAGVTQTPRYLIKTRGQQVTLSCSPISGHRSVSWYQQTPGQGLQFLFEYFSETQRNKGNFPGRFSGRQFSNSRSEMNVSTLELGDSALYLCASSSGVANTEAFFGQGTRLTVV.

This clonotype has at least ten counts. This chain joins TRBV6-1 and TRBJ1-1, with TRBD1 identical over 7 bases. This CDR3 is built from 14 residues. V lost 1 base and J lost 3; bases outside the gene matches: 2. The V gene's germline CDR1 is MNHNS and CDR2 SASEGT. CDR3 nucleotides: TGTGCCAGCAGTGAAGGGGGACAGCACACTGAAGCTTTCTTT. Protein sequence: CASSEGGQHTEAFF.

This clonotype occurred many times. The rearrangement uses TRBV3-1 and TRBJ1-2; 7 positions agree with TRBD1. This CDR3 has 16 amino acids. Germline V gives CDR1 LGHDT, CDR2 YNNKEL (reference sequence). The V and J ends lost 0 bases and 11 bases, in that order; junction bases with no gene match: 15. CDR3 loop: CASSQDLATGSVAYTF. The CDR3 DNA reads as TGTGCCAGCAGCCAAGATCTAGCGACAGGGTCGGTAGCGTACACCTTC.

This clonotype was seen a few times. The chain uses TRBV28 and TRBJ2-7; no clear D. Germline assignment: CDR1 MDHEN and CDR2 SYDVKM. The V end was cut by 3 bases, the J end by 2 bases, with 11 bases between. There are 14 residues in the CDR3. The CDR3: CASSFAAPTYEQYF. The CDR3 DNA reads TGTGCCAGCAGTTTTGCAGCGCCAACCTACGAGCAGTACTTC.

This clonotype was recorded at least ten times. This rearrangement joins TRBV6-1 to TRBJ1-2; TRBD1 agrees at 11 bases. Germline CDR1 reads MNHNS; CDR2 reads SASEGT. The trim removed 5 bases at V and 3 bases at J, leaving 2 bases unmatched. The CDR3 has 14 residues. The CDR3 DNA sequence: TGTGCCAGCAGTAGGACAGGGGGCTACTATGGCTACACCTTC. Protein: CASSRTGGYYGYTF.

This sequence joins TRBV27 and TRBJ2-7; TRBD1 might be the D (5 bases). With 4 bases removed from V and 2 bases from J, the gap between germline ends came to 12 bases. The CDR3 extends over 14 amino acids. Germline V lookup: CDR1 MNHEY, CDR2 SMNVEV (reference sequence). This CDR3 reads CASSSLDSPYEQYF. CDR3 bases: TGTGCCAGCAGTTCCCTAGACAGCCCCTACGAGCAGTACTTC.

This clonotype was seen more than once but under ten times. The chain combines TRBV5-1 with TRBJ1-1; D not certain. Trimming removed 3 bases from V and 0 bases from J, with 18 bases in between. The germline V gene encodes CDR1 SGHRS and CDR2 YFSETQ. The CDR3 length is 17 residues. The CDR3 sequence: CASSSRDPREMNTEAFF. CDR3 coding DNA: TGCGCCAGCAGCTCTCGTGACCCCAGAGAAATGAACACTGAAGCTTTCTTT.